This T cell receptor beta chain is from a study of blood T cell repertoires in COVID-19. Study details: What the recovered Cohort 3 donors had was two negative PCRs, clearance, or symptom resolution. Specimens from acute and convalescent COVID-19 originated in the United States, Italy and Spain.

Assignments of participants to cohorts depended upon their own reported clinical history. V gave up 3 bases and J gave up 2 bases; unmatched junction bases: 4. The V gene's germline CDR1 is PRHDT and CDR2 FYEKMQ (reference sequence). This CDR3 has 17 residues. Original data processing: Amplification from reference gene primers served as the basis for estimated nucleated cell counts. The method was immunoSEQ multiplex PCR; TCRdb's version includes in-frame clones alone and lacks a portion of them. V and J calls and clone size come straight from that table; D and trimming were deduced from the DNA. The data hold approximately 190,000 clones, with 86% observed a single time.

The J gene is TRBJ2-2, the V gene TRBV13, with 12 bases matching TRBD1. This receptor was identified in a woman aged 40 to 49 in a cohort exposed to, infected with or recovered from COVID-19 (not recorded which). The specimen sequenced was PBMCs or T cells enriched from blood (not recorded which). The CDR3 sequence is CASSLLGTGGNTGELFF. In DNA, the CDR3 is TGTGCCAGCAGCTTGCTGGGGACAGGGGGCAACACCGGGGAGCTGTTTTTT. Together with reference TRBV13 and TRBJ2-2, the CDR3 gives the full variable domain: AAGVIQSPRHLIKEKRETATLKCYPIPRHDTVYWYQQGPGQDPQFLISFYEKMQSDKGSIPDRFSAQQFSDYHSELNMSSLELGDSALYFCASSLLGTGGNTGELFFGEGSRLTVL.